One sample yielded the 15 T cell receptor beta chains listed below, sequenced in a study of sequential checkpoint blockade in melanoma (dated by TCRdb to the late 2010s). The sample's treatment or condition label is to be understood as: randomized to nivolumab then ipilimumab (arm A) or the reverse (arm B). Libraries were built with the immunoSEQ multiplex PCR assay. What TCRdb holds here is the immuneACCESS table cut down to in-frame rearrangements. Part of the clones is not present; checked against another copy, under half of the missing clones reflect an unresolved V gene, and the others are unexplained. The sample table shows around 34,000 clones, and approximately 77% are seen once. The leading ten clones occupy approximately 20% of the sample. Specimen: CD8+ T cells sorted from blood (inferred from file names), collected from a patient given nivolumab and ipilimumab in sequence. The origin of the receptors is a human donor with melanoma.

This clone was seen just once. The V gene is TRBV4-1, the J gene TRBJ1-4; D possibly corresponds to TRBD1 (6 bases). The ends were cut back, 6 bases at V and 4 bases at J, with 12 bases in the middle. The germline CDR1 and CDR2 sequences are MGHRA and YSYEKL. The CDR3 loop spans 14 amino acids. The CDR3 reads CASRYRVGNEKLFF. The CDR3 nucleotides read TGCGCCAGCAGGTACAGGGTTGGTAATGAAAAACTGTTTTTT.

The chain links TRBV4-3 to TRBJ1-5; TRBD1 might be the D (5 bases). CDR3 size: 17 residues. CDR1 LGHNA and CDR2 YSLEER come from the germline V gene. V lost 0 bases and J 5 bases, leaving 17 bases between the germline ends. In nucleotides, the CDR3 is TGCGCCAGCAGCCAAGATCCCATTACAGGCGGCGATCAGCCCCAGCATTTT. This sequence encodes CASSQDPITGGDQPQHF.

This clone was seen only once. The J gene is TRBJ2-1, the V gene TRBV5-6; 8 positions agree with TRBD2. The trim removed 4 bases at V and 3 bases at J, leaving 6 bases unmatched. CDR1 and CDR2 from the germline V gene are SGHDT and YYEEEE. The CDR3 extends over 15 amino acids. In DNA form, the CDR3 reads TGTGCCAGCAGCCTTAGCGGGACTTTCTACAATGAGCAGTTCTTC. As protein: CASSLSGTFYNEQFF.

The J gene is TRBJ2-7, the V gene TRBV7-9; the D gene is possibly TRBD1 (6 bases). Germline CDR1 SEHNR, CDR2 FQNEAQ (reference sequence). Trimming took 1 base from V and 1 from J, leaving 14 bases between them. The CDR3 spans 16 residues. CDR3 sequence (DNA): TGTGCCAGCAGCTTAGAGATACGAGGGGGATCCTACGAGCAGTACTTC. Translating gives CASSLEIRGGSYEQYF.

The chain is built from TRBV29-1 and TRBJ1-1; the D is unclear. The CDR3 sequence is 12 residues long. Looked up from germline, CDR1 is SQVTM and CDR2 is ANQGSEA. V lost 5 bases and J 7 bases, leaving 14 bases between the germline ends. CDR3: CSVIGIGSEAFF. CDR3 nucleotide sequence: TGCAGCGTTATAGGAATTGGGAGTGAAGCTTTCTTT.

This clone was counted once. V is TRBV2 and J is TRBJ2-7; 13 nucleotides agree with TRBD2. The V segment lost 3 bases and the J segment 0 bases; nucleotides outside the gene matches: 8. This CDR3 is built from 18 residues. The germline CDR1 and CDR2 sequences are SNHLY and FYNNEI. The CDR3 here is CASSEIGLAGESSYEQYF. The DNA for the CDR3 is TGTGCCAGCAGTGAGATCGGACTAGCGGGAGAAAGCTCCTACGAGCAGTACTTC. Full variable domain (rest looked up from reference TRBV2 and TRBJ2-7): EPEVTQTPSHQVTQMGQEVILRCVPISNHLYFYWYRQILGQKVEFLVSFYNNEISEKSEIFDDQFSVERPDGSNFTLKIRSTKLEDSAMYFCASSEIGLAGESSYEQYFGPGTRLTVT.

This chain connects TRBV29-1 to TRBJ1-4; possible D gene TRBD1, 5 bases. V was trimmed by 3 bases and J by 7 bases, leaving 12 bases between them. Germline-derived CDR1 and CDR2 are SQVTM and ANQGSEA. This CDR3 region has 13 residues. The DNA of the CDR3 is TGCAGCGTTGAGTTTGGGAGGGGTGAAAAACTGTTTTTT. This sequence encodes CSVEFGRGEKLFF.

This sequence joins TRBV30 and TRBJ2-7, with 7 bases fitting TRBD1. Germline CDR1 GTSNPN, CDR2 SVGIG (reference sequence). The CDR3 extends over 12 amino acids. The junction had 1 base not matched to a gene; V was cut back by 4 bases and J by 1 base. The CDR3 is CAWNRGSYEQYF. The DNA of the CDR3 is TGTGCCTGGAACAGGGGATCCTACGAGCAGTACTTC.

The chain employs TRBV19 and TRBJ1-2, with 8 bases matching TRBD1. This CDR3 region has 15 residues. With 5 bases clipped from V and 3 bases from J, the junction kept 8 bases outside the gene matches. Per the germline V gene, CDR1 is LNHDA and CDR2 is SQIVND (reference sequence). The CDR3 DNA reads TGTGCCAGTAGTTTGGAACAGGGGGTCTACTATGGCTACACCTTC. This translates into CASSLEQGVYYGYTF. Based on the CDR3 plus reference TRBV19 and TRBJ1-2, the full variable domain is DGGITQSPKYLFRKEGQNVTLSCEQNLNHDAMYWYRQDPGQGLRLIYYSQIVNDFQKGDIAEGYSVSREKKESFPLTVTSAQKNPTAFYLCASSLEQGVYYGYTFGSGTRLTVV.

The CDR3 sequence is CASSFEPGMQYF. The CDR3 DNA is TGTGCCAGCAGTTTTGAGCCGGGAATGCAGTACTTC. The J gene is TRBJ2-5, the V gene TRBV6-6; the D gene is possibly TRBD2 (5 bases). CDR3 length equals 12 residues. Looked up from germline, CDR1 is MNHNY and CDR2 is SVGAGI (reference sequence). V lost 4 bases, J lost 11 bases, and 14 bases lay in between.

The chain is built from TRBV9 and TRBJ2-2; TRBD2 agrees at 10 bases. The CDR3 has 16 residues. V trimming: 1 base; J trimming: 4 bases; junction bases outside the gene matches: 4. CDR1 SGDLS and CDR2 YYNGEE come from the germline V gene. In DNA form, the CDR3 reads TGTGCCAGCAGCGTATACAGCGGGAGGGGCACCGGGGAGCTGTTTTTT. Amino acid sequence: CASSVYSGRGTGELFF.

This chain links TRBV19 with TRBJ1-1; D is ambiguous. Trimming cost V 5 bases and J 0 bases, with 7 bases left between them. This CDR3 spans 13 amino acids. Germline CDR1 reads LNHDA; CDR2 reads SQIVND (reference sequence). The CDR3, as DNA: TGTGCCAGTAGTGTCATCATGAACACTGAAGCTTTCTTT. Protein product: CASSVIMNTEAFF. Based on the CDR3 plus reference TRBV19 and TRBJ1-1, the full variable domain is DGGITQSPKYLFRKEGQNVTLSCEQNLNHDAMYWYRQDPGQGLRLIYYSQIVNDFQKGDIAEGYSVSREKKESFPLTVTSAQKNPTAFYLCASSVIMNTEAFFGQGTRLTVV.

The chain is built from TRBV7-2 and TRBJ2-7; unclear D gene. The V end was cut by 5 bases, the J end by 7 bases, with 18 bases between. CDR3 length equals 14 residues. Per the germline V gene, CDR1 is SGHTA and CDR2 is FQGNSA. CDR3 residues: CASSPVVLLSEQYF. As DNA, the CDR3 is TGTGCCAGCAGCCCCGTCGTGCTTCTAAGTGAGCAGTACTTC.

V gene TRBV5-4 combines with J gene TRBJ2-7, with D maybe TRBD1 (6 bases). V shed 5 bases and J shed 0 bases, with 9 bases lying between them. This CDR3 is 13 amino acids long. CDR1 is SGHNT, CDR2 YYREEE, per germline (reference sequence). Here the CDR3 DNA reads TGTGCCAGCAGGAAGGACAGCTCCTACGAGCAGTACTTC. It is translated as CASRKDSSYEQYF.

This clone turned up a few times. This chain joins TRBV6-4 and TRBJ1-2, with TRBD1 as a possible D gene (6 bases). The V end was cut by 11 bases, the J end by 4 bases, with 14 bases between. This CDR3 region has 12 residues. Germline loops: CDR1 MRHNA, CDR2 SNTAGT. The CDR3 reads CAPCSRGYGYTF. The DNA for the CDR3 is TGTGCCCCCTGTAGCAGGGGCTATGGCTACACCTTC.